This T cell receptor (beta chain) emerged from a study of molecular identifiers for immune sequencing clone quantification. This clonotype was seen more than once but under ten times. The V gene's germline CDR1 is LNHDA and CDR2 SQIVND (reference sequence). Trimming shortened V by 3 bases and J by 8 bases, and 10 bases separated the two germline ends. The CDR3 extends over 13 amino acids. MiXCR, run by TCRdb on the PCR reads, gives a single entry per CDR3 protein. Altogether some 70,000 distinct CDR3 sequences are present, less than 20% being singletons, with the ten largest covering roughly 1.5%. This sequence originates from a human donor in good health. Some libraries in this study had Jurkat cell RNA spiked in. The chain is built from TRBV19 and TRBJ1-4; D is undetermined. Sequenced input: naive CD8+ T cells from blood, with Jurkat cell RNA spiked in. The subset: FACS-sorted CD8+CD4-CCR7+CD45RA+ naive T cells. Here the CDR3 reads CASSIVVGEKLFF. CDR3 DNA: TGTGCCAGTAGTATCGTGGTAGGAGAAAAACTGTTTTTT.